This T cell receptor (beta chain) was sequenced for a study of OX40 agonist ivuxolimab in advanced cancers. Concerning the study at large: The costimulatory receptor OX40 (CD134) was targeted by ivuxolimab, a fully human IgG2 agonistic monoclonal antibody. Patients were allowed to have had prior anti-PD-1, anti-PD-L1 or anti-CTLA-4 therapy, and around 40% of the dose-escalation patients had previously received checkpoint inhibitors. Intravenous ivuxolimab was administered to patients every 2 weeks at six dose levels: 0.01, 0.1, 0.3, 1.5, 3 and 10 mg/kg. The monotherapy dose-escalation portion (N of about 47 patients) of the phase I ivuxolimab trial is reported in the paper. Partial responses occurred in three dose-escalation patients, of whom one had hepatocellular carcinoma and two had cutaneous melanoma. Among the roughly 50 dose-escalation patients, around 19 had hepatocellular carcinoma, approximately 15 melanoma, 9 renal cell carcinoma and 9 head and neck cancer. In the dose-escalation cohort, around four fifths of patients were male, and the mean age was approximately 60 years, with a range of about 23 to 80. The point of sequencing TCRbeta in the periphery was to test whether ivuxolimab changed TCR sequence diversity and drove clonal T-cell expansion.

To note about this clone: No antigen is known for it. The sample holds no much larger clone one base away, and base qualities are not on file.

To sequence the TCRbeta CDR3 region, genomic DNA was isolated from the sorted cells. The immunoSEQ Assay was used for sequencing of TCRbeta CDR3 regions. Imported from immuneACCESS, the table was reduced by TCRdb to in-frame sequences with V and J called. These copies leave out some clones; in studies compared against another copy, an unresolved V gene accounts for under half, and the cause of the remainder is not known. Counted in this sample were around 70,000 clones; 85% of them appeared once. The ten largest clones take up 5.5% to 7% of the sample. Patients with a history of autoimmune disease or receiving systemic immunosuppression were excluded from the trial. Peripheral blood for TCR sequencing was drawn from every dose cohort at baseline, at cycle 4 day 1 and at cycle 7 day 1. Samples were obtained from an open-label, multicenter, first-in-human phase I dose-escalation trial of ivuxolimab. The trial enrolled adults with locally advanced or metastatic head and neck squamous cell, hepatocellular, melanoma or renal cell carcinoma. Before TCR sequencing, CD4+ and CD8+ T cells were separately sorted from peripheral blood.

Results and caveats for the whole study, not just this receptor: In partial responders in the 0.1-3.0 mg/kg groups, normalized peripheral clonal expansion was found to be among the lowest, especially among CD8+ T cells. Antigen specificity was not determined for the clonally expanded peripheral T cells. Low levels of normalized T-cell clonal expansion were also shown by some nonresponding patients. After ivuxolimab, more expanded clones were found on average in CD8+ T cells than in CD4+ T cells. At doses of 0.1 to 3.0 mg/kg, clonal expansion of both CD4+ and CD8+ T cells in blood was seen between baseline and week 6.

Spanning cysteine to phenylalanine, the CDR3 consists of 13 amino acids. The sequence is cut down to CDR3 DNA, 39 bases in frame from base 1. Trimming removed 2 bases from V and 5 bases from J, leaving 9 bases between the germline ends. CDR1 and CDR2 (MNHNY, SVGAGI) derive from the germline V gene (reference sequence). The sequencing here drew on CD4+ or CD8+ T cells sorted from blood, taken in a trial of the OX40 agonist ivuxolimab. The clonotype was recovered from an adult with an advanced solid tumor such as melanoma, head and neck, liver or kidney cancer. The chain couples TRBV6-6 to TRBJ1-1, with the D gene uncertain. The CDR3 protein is CASSYEGLTEAFF. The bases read TGTGCCAGCAGTTACGAAGGGTTGACTGAAGCTTTCTTT.